The present T cell receptor (beta chain) was sequenced within a study of blood T cells in healthy people across ages. This CDR3 has 16 residues. CDR1 is SGDLS, CDR2 YYNGEE, per germline. The J segment lost 5 bases and the V segment lost 3 bases, leaving 7 bases of the junction unmatched. With respect to this clonotype: Its antigen is unknown.

General study findings and limits: It was not known whether donors were CMV positive (a possible confounder of expanded clonotype changes).

Through a sample-barcoded 5' primer and a J-beta primer mix, a second PCR was run for 7 to 11 cycles. From the 5' RACE reads, TCRdb called clonotypes with MiXCR, one entry per CDR3 protein. The sample records 1 million or so distinct CDR3 sequences, 45% being singletons. J is TRBJ2-5 and V is TRBV9, with TRBD2 identical over 13 bases. This sequence originates from a woman aged 55 to 70 in good health. The sample comprised blood. The CDR3 reads CASSASTSGRSETQYF. The CDR3 DNA reads as TGTGCCAGCAGCGCCTCGACTAGCGGGAGGTCGGAGACCCAGTACTTC.